This T cell receptor beta chain was sequenced for a study of regulatory T cells in long-lasting Graves disease. The TCR beta library used iRepertoire HTBI primers with Arm-PCR amplification of CDR3. Each CDR3 protein is one row after TCRdb ran MiXCR on the multiplex PCR reads. The top ten hold around 9.3% of the sample, which has 550,000 or so distinct CDR3 sequences, around 13% seen once. Time point meaning: newly diagnosed GD, antithyroid drugs for less than 3 months. After RNA was extracted from PBMCs, the TCR library was made from it. These data were also reused for a study on T cells in Graves' hyperthyroidism and ophthalmopathy. As that study records: Most clonotypes that expanded in the thyroid above 0.001 also showed up in blood.

The specimen comprised peripheral blood mononuclear cells (PBMCs), sampled at new diagnosis, from a patient treated with antithyroid drugs. The sequence derives from a woman aged 25 to 39 with Graves disease.

The CDR3, as DNA: TGCAGCGTCTCCCGGGACCAACTCTACGAGCAGTACTTC. Its translation is CSVSRDQLYEQYF. The chain has TRBV29-1 and TRBJ2-7; D is perhaps TRBD1 or TRBD2 (5 bases each). The CDR3 sequence is 13 residues long. CDR1 and CDR2 from the germline V gene are SQVTM and ANQGSEA. The V and J ends lost 6 bases and 3 bases respectively, with 15 bases between them.